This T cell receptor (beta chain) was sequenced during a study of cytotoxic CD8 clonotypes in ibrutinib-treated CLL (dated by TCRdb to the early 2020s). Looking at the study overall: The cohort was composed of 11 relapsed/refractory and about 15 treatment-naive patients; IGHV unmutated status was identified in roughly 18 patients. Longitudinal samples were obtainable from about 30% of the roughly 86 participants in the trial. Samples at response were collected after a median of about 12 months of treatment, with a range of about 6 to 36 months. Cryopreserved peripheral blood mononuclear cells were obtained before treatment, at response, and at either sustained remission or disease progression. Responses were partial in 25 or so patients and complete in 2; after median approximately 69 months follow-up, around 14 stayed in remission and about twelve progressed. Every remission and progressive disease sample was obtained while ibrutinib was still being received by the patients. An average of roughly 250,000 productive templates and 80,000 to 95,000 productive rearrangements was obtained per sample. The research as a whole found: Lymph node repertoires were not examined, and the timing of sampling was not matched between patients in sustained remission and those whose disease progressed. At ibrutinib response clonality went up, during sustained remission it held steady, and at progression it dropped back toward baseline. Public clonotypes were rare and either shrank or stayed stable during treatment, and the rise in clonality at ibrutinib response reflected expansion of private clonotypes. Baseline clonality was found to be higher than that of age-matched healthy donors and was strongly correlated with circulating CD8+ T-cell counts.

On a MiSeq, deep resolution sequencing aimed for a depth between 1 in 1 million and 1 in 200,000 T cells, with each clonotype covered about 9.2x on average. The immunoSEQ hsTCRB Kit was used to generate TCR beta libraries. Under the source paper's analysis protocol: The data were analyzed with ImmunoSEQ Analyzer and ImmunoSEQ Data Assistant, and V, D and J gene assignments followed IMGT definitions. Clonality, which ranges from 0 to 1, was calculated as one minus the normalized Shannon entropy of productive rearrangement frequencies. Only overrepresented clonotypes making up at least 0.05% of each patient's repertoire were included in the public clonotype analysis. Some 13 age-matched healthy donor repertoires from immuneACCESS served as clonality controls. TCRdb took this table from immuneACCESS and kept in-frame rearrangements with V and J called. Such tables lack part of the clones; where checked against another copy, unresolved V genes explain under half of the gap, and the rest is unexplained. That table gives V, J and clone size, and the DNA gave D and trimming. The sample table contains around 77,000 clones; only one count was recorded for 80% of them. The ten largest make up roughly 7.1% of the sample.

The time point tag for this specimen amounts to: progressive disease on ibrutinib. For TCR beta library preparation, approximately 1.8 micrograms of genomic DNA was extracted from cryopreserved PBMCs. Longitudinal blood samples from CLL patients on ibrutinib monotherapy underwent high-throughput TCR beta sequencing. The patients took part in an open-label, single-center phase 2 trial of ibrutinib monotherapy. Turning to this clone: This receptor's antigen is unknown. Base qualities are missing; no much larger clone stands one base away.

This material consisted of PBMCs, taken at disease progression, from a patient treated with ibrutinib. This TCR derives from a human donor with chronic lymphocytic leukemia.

The nucleotides read TGTGCCAGCAGCTTAAGCGGACGGGAGACCCAGTACTTC. It specifies CASSLSGRETQYF. The chain is made from TRBV7-9 and TRBJ2-5; a tentative D match to TRBD2 spans 5 bases. There are 13 amino acids in the CDR3, from cysteine to phenylalanine inclusive. Just CDR3 DNA is preserved here, 39 bases in frame from base 1. The germline V gene (reference sequence) yields SEHNR for CDR1 and FQNEAQ for CDR2. V was cut back by 2 bases and J by 5 bases, leaving a gap of 9 bases between them.